The 22 T cell receptor beta chains reported below all come from one sample, sequenced in a study of shared clonotypes between healthy human individuals. Naive CD8 cells lacked CD45RO and underwent positive selection for CCR7, leaving out terminally differentiated effector memory CD45RA+ cells. TCRdb's copy holds only in-frame clones and misses some; the assay was immunoSEQ multiplex PCR. The sample has more than 2 million clones; approximately 92% are singletons. Sequenced sample: naive CD8+ T cells from PBMCs. These receptors were taken from a man younger than 35 in good health. Some clones in this sample may be carry-over from other donors' samples.

This clone showed up just once. This chain links TRBV5-6 with TRBJ1-6, with 8 bases aligning to TRBD1. This CDR3 is built from 15 residues. V lost 3 bases to trimming and J lost 2 bases; unmatched junction nucleotides: 1. Germline V gene data show CDR1 as SGHDT and CDR2 as YYEEEE. The CDR3 here is CASSWGQAYNSPLHF. Written as DNA, the CDR3 is TGTGCCAGCAGCTGGGGACAGGCCTATAATTCACCCCTCCACTTT.

The J gene is TRBJ2-7, the V gene TRBV27, with 8 bases fitting TRBD1. Germline CDR1 MNHEY, CDR2 SMNVEV (reference sequence). This CDR3 comprises 17 residues. The V gene end was trimmed by 7 bases and the J gene end by 0 bases; junction bases not matched to a gene: 14. CDR3 residues: CASNPFPGTGNSYEQYF. The CDR3 bases are TGTGCCAGCAATCCTTTTCCCGGGACAGGAAACTCCTACGAGCAGTACTTC.

J is TRBJ2-7 and V is TRBV7-8, with unresolved D. The CDR3 spans 15 residues. The germline CDR1 and CDR2 sequences are SGHVS and FQNEAQ. V lost 6 bases and J 6 bases, leaving 21 bases between the germline ends. CDR3 DNA sequence: TGTGCCAGCAGAAAAAGGGTAGAAATTACCCCCGAGCAGTACTTC. This sequence encodes CASRKRVEITPEQYF.

The rearrangement uses TRBV6-1 and TRBJ1-2, with 10 bases that match TRBD1. V lost 2 bases and J lost 8; bases outside the gene matches: 14. Germline loops: CDR1 MNHNS, CDR2 SASEGT. The CDR3 is 17 amino acids. The CDR3 nucleotides are TGTGCCAGCAGTGAACGGGACAGGGGCCCCTACTTGGAGGGCTACACCTTC. Residues: CASSERDRGPYLEGYTF.

V and J are TRBV19 and TRBJ1-5; a weak D match, TRBD1 (5 bases). V shed 0 bases and J shed 12 bases, with 12 bases lying between them. The CDR3 extends over 13 amino acids. CDR1 is LNHDA, CDR2 SQIVND, per germline (reference sequence). In DNA, the CDR3 is TGTGCCAGTAGTATAGATCGAGACAGCCTCCAGCATTTT. Protein product: CASSIDRDSLQHF.

This clone was recorded only once. The CDR3 coding sequence is TGTGCCAGCTCCCGTAACGGGGGTAGCAATCAGCCCCAGCATTTT. Amino acids: CASSRNGGSNQPQHF. The V gene is TRBV6-1, the J gene TRBJ1-5, with a possible D match to TRBD1 (5 bases). V was shortened by 8 bases and J by 0 bases, with 14 bases between the two germline ends. In germline, CDR1 is MNHNS, CDR2 SASEGT. CDR3 length: 15 residues.

The CDR3 spells CASGGGSTYNEQFF. The CDR3 region has the DNA TGTGCCAGCGGAGGCGGGAGCACCTACAATGAGCAGTTCTTC. The chain has TRBV11-3 and TRBJ2-1; 7 bases line up with TRBD2. J was trimmed by 2 bases and V by 8 bases; bases with no gene match: 6. The CDR3 is made up of 14 amino acids. Germline values: CDR1 SGHNT, CDR2 YENEEA. The full variable domain, in which reference TRBV11-3 and TRBJ2-1 provide the parts outside the CDR3, is EAGVVQSPRYKIIEKKQPVAFWCNPISGHNTLYWYLQNLGQGPELLIRYENEEAVDDSQLPKDRFSAERLKGVDSTLKIQPAELGDSAVYLCASGGGSTYNEQFFGPGTRLTVL.

The gene calls are TRBV7-8 and TRBJ1-1; no definite D call. Germline values: CDR1 SGHVS, CDR2 FQNEAQ. V lost 5 bases to trimming and J lost 5 bases, with 18 bases between them. The CDR3 loop spans 15 amino acids. CDR3 coding DNA: TGTGCCAGCAGCCCATCCGGGAGAGGAACAACTGAAGCTTTCTTT. Protein: CASSPSGRGTTEAFF.

This CDR3 reads CASSPQLRRSSTDTQYF. The DNA of the CDR3 is TGTGCCAGCAGTCCCCAACTTCGACGATCTAGCACAGATACGCAGTATTTT. This chain connects TRBV27 to TRBJ2-3; D gene uncertain. Per germline, CDR1 MNHEY and CDR2 SMNVEV (reference sequence). The CDR3 length is 17 residues. Trimming took 5 bases from V and 0 from J, leaving 18 bases between them.

The chain joins TRBV6-1 to TRBJ2-3; perhaps TRBD1 as D (6 bases). Trimming left V 4 bases short and J 4 bases short, with 12 bases between. CDR1 MNHNS and CDR2 SASEGT come from the germline V gene. This CDR3 contains 14 residues. DNA of the CDR3: TGTGCCAGCAGTGGACCTGGGGGCGCAGATACGCAGTATTTT. Translation gives CASSGPGGADTQYF.

The table lists this clone with a count of one. The DNA for the CDR3 is TGTGCCAGCGAGGGGTTGAAAGACACAGATACGCAGTATTTT. This sequence encodes CASEGLKDTDTQYF. The genes are TRBV27 and TRBJ2-3; the D call may be TRBD1 or TRBD2 (5 bases each). Germline V gene lookup returns CDR1 MNHEY and CDR2 SMNVEV (reference sequence). The CDR3 is 14 amino acids. V lost 8 bases to trimming and J lost 2 bases, with 14 bases between them.

This chain links TRBV14 with TRBJ2-3; TRBD1 might be the D (7 bases). V was clipped by 1 base and J by 1 base, with 12 bases between them. This CDR3 has 16 residues. The V gene's germline CDR1 is SGHDN and CDR2 FVKESK. In DNA, the CDR3 is TGTGCCAGCAGCCAAGCCCCCAGGGGGGGCACAGATACGCAGTATTTT. Its protein product is CASSQAPRGGTDTQYF.

The CDR3: CASTFWRGQNTGELFF. The DNA of the CDR3 is TGTGCCAGCACCTTCTGGAGGGGGCAGAACACCGGGGAGCTGTTTTTT. The chain combines TRBV11-2 with TRBJ2-2; tentatively, D is TRBD1 (7 bases). Between the trimmed V and J ends, which lost 7 bases and 1 base, there was a span of 16 bases. Germline V CDR1 and CDR2: SGHAT, FQNNGV. The CDR3 is 16 residues long.

This sequence joins TRBV28 and TRBJ2-2; 10 bases are a match to TRBD1. Per the germline V gene, CDR1 is MDHEN and CDR2 is SYDVKM. V trimming: 6 bases; J trimming: 3 bases; junction bases outside the gene matches: 4. The CDR3 spans 15 residues. CDR3 DNA sequence: TGTGCCAGCAGGCCCGGGACAGGGGACACCGGGGAGCTGTTTTTT. Protein product: CASRPGTGDTGELFF.

The V gene is TRBV29-1, the J gene TRBJ1-2, with TRBD1 as a possible D gene (6 bases). The CDR3 runs to 19 residues. CDR1 SQVTM and CDR2 ANQGSEA come from the germline V gene. Trimming stripped 0 bases from V and 3 bases from J, with 26 bases between. DNA of the CDR3: TGCAGCGTTGAAGATAATTCGGTGTGGGAGGGGGGGCCCTACTATGGCTACACCTTC. Amino acids: CSVEDNSVWEGGPYYGYTF. Full variable domain (missing parts from reference TRBV29-1 and TRBJ1-2): SAVISQKPSRDICQRGTSLTIQCQVDSQVTMMFWYRQQPGQSLTLIATANQGSEATYESGFVIDKFPISRPNLTFSTLTVSNMSPEDSSIYLCSVEDNSVWEGGPYYGYTFGSGTRLTVV.

The chain couples TRBV7-6 to TRBJ2-6; D may be TRBD1 (6 bases). Germline CDR1 reads SGHVS; CDR2 reads FNYEAQ. Trimming shortened V by 5 bases and J by 0 bases, and 20 bases separated the two germline ends. This CDR3 contains 19 residues. As DNA, the CDR3 is TGTGCCAGCAGCCCAACTCTCGCGACGGGACACTCTGGGGCCAACGTCCTGACTTTC. This codes for CASSPTLATGHSGANVLTF.

The chain recombines TRBV6-5 with TRBJ2-7; maybe TRBD2 (6 bases). Germline lookup yields CDR1 MNHEY and CDR2 SVGAGI. V was shortened by 6 bases and J by 6 bases, with 18 bases between the two germline ends. The CDR3 has 14 amino acids. The CDR3 coding sequence is TGTGCCAGCAGGTCCCTCTTGGGGGGAGCCGAGCAGTACTTC. It encodes CASRSLLGGAEQYF.

The rearrangement uses TRBV28 and TRBJ1-1; TRBD1 matches 8 bases. Germline lookup yields CDR1 MDHEN and CDR2 SYDVKM. The CDR3 runs to 16 residues. Trimming cost V 3 bases and J 1 base; bases outside gene matches: 7. CDR3 in amino acids: CASSLTLGTGNTEAFF. As DNA, the CDR3 is TGTGCCAGCAGTTTGACCTTAGGGACAGGGAACACTGAAGCTTTCTTT. Drawing the rest from reference TRBV28 and TRBJ1-1, the complete variable domain is DVKVTQSSRYLVKRTGEKVFLECVQDMDHENMFWYRQDPGLGLRLIYFSYDVKMKEKGDIPEGYSVSREKKERFSLILESASTNQTSMYLCASSLTLGTGNTEAFFGQGTRLTVV.

A note on this clone: The junction shows a germline mismatch at one end, possibly a read error. The chain employs TRBV6-1 and TRBJ2-7; 7 bases are shared with TRBD1. CDR3 length equals 17 residues. Germline CDR1 and CDR2: MNHNS and SASEGT. The CDR3 region has the DNA TGTGCCAGCAGTGAATGGATAAGAGACAGGGTTTCCTCCGAGCAGTACTTC. Amino acid sequence: CASSEWIRDRVSSEQYF.

This chain links TRBV5-6 with TRBJ1-1; TRBD1 is a possible D gene (6 bases). V was clipped by 1 base and J by 1 base, with 17 bases between them. Germline lookup yields CDR1 SGHDT and CDR2 YYEEEE. This CDR3 spans 17 amino acids. Here the CDR3 DNA reads TGTGCCAGCAGCTTGCCACCGTGGACAGAAAAGAACACTGAAGCTTTCTTT. Encoded protein: CASSLPPWTEKNTEAFF.

Remarks on this clone: At the DNA level, this CDR3 is encoded by other sequences in the same sample as well. The chain joins TRBV9 to TRBJ1-1; D uncertain. CDR1 is SGDLS, CDR2 YYNGEE, per germline. The CDR3 has 13 amino acids. Trimming removed 4 bases at V and 1 base at J, with 8 bases between. This CDR3 is CASSPTGNTEAFF. The CDR3 region has the DNA TGTGCCAGCAGCCCCACTGGGAACACTGAAGCTTTCTTT. The complete variable domain, with remaining parts taken from reference TRBV9 and TRBJ1-1, reads DSGVTQTPKHLITATGQRVTLRCSPRSGDLSVYWYQQSLDQGLQFLIQYYNGEERAKGNILERFSAQQFPDLHSELNLSSLELGDSALYFCASSPTGNTEAFFGQGTRLTVV.

J is TRBJ2-7 and V is TRBV6-1; 9 bases align to TRBD1. The CDR3 is made up of 14 amino acids. The germline V gene has CDR1 MNHNS and CDR2 SASEGT. V shed 6 bases and J 3 bases; nucleotides not matched to a gene: 6. The CDR3 bases are TGTGCCAGCAGGCACCGGGACAGGGTCTACGAGCAGTACTTC. Protein: CASRHRDRVYEQYF.